This T cell receptor (beta chain) stems from a study of T cell clonality in common variable immunodeficiency. This clone was observed a few times. Its antigen is still unknown. The read halts 3 residues ahead of the CDR3 end, with the missing end drawn from the germline J gene. Study results and caveats: Fewer deletions and N-nucleotide insertions were reportedly seen in common variable immunodeficiency TCR beta sequences. TCRbeta clonality was increased in CVID versus healthy controls.

Trimming removed 4 bases from V and 0 bases from J, with 10 bases in between. Germline V CDR1 and CDR2: SEHNR, FQNEAQ (reference sequence). The CDR3 loop spans 15 amino acids. Sequencing used immunoSEQ multiplex PCR; TCRdb keeps in-frame clones, though not all of them. The sample offers about 23,000 clones and no singletons, the top ten holding roughly 8.8%. This receptor was taken from a human donor with common variable immunodeficiency. Specimen: peripheral blood mononuclear cells. The chain employs TRBV7-9 and TRBJ1-3; D call uncertain. The CDR3 sequence: CASSSFVGSGNTIYF. The CDR3 DNA, read in part, is TGTGCCAGCAGCTCCTTCGTCGGCTCTGGAAACACC.